This TCR beta chain was captured by sequencing in a study of cytotoxic CD8 clonotypes in ibrutinib-treated CLL. Findings and limits, study-wide: Clonality went higher at ibrutinib response and then dropped back toward baseline at progression.

CDR3 length equals 14 residues. Germline values: CDR1 SNHLY, CDR2 FYNNEI. Trimming took off 6 bases at V and 8 bases at J, with 19 bases between the two ends. PBMCs were cryopreserved, and 1.5 to 2.5 micrograms of genomic DNA from them went into TCR beta libraries. With respect to this clone: What it binds is unknown.

Only in-frame clones appear in the TCRdb table, and some are missing; sequencing was by immunoSEQ multiplex PCR. Counted here are approximately 120,000 clones, roughly 57% occurring once; the ten biggest clones make up about 39%. Sequencing used PBMCs, obtained after 24 months of ibrutinib treatment. The rearrangement joins TRBV2 to TRBJ1-2; a possible D gene is TRBD1 (5 bases). The sequence was obtained from a human donor with chronic lymphocytic leukemia. DNA for the CDR3: TGTGCCAGCAGCAATACGACAGCCCTTGGAGGCTACACCTTC. Translated, it gives CASSNTTALGGYTF.